A single sample is the source of the 28 T cell receptor beta chains below, sequenced in a study of cytomegalovirus exposure and HLA in healthy donors. With 60 Vbeta and 13 Jbeta primers, the PCR was carried out. The method was immunoSEQ multiplex PCR; TCRdb's version includes in-frame clones alone and lacks a portion of them. The sample contains 160,000 or so clones, 78% of which appear only once. The sequenced sample was PBMCs. These receptor sequences come from a middle-aged woman in good health and CMV-seropositive.

The V and J genes are TRBV5-1 and TRBJ1-1; tentatively, D is TRBD1 (5 bases). CDR1 is SGHRS and CDR2 is YFSETQ in the germline V gene. V lost 5 bases and J 3 bases, leaving 20 bases between the germline ends. The CDR3 sequence is 16 residues long. The CDR3 loop is CASSRGAGSLYTEAFF. CDR3 coding DNA: TGCGCCAGCAGTAGAGGAGCAGGGTCCCTATACACTGAAGCTTTCTTT.

The J gene is TRBJ2-7, the V gene TRBV2; D is unclear. This CDR3 is built from 13 residues. Germline lookup yields CDR1 SNHLY and CDR2 FYNNEI. V lost 1 base to trimming and J lost 4 bases, with 8 bases between them. DNA for the CDR3: TGTGCCAGCAGTGAAGACAGTTTTTACGAGCAGTACTTC. It translates to CASSEDSFYEQYF.

This clone occurred a few times. This chain joins TRBV30 and TRBJ1-2; tentative D call: TRBD1 (5 bases). The CDR3 length is 15 residues. Germline-derived CDR1 and CDR2 are GTSNPN and SVGIG (reference sequence). Trimming took 3 bases from V and 7 from J, leaving 21 bases between them. The CDR3 DNA reads TGTGCCTGGAGACAGCGGGGGGTCATATACGGTGGCTACACCTTC. This gives the protein CAWRQRGVIYGGYTF.

V is TRBV28 and J is TRBJ1-5, with TRBD1 as a possible D gene (5 bases). The germline V and J ends were trimmed by 1 base and 2 bases, with 15 bases remaining between them. The germline V gene encodes CDR1 MDHEN and CDR2 SYDVKM. The CDR3 runs 17 residues. In DNA form, the CDR3 reads TGTGCCAGCAGTTTATCGGGGGTTTGGGCCCGCAATCAGCCCCAGCATTTT. It codes for CASSLSGVWARNQPQHF.

The CDR3 here is CASADWNTGELFF. The CDR3 coding sequence is TGTGCCAGCGCGGACTGGAACACCGGGGAGCTGTTTTTT. This chain uses TRBV6-4 with TRBJ2-2; D may be TRBD2 (5 bases). This CDR3 is 13 amino acids long. CDR1 MRHNA and CDR2 SNTAGT come from the germline V gene. V lost 8 bases to trimming and J lost 1 base, with 8 bases between them.

The chain is built from TRBV5-5 and TRBJ2-4; 10 bases line up with TRBD2. Looked up from germline, CDR1 is SGHKS and CDR2 is YYEKEE (reference sequence). The V and J ends lost 2 bases and 3 bases, in that order; junction bases with no gene match: 8. This CDR3 comprises 17 residues. This CDR3 is CASSFSVAGGGKNIQYF. The CDR3 DNA follows: TGTGCCAGCAGCTTCTCAGTAGCGGGGGGTGGCAAAAACATTCAGTACTTC.

The chain is built from TRBV30 and TRBJ1-3; possible D gene TRBD1, 5 bases. CDR3 length equals 18 residues. Per the germline V gene, CDR1 is GTSNPN and CDR2 is SVGIG (reference sequence). V lost 1 base and J 0 bases, leaving 19 bases between the germline ends. The DNA of the CDR3 is TGTGCCTGGAGTGAAATGCAGGGTTACGGTTTCTCTGGAAACACCATATATTTT. Residues: CAWSEMQGYGFSGNTIYF.

The J gene is TRBJ2-7, the V gene TRBV30; 7 bases match TRBD1. The germline gives CDR1 GTSNPN, CDR2 SVGIG (reference sequence). Trimming cost V 1 base and J 6 bases; bases outside gene matches: 12. The CDR3 sequence is 15 residues long. CDR3 nucleotides: TGTGCCTGGAGTGAAGACAGGGTAGTTTCGACCGAGCAGTACTTC. Protein: CAWSEDRVVSTEQYF.

As to this clone: One end of the junction varies from germline; a read error may be responsible. Other DNA sequences in this specimen translate into the identical CDR3. The chain combines TRBV7-8 with TRBJ2-1, with D tentatively TRBD2 (6 bases). The CDR3 runs to 19 residues. Germline V gene data show CDR1 as SGHVS and CDR2 as FQNEAQ. The CDR3, as DNA: TGCGCCAGCAGCTTAGCGAGGGCGGGACCGATAAGGTCCTACAATGAGCAGTTCTTC. Protein: CASSLARAGPIRSYNEQFF.

The J gene is TRBJ2-5, the V gene TRBV5-6; 9 bases line up with TRBD1. With 4 bases clipped from V and 4 bases from J, the junction kept 5 bases outside the gene matches. CDR1 SGHDT and CDR2 YYEEEE come from the germline V gene. The CDR3 totals 14 residues. The CDR3 spells CASSPRQGGETQYF. The CDR3 DNA follows: TGTGCCAGCAGCCCACGACAGGGGGGAGAGACCCAGTACTTC. Variable domain in full (rest from reference TRBV5-6 and TRBJ2-5): DAGVTQSPTHLIKTRGQQVTLRCSPKSGHDTVSWYQQALGQGPQFIFQYYEEEERQRGNFPDRFSGHQFPNYSSELNVNALLLGDSALYLCASSPRQGGETQYFGPGTRLLVL.

The gene calls are TRBV30 and TRBJ1-2, with D perhaps TRBD1 (5 bases). V was pared by 7 bases and J by 5 bases, with 14 bases between. Germline assignment: CDR1 GTSNPN and CDR2 SVGIG (reference sequence). The CDR3 covers 12 residues. The CDR3 region has the DNA TGTGCCTCCACAGCCGACAGATATGGCTACACCTTC. Its translation is CASTADRYGYTF. Using reference TRBV30 and TRBJ1-2 for the parts outside the CDR3, the full variable domain is SQTIHQWPATLVQPVGSPLSLECTVEGTSNPNLYWYRQAAGRGLQLLFYSVGIGQISSEVPQNLSASRPQDRQFILSSKKLLLSDSGFYLCASTADRYGYTFGSGTRLTVV.

The chain links TRBV27 to TRBJ2-2; D unclear. Germline values: CDR1 MNHEY, CDR2 SMNVEV (reference sequence). V was pared by 2 bases and J by 4 bases, with 5 bases between. This CDR3 has 13 residues. CDR3 in DNA: TGTGCCAGCAGTTTACTCTTCACCGGGGAGCTGTTTTTT. Translated: CASSLLFTGELFF.

This chain uses TRBV6-1 with TRBJ2-1; TRBD1 aligns across 11 bases. V shed 4 bases, J shed 9 bases, and the junction held 5 bases outside the gene matches. Germline V gene lookup returns CDR1 MNHNS and CDR2 SASEGT. This CDR3 region has 14 residues. CDR3 coding DNA: TGTGCCAGCAGTGGGACAGGGGGCGTGGGTGAGCAGTTCTTC. Its translation is CASSGTGGVGEQFF.

To note about this clone: Other nucleotide sequences from this sample produce the same CDR3. The rearrangement joins TRBV5-1 to TRBJ2-3; 9 bases agree with TRBD1. The J segment lost 1 base and the V segment lost 0 bases, leaving 0 bases of the junction unmatched. Germline V gene lookup returns CDR1 SGHRS and CDR2 YFSETQ. The CDR3 extends over 15 amino acids. The CDR3 loop is CASSLGDRGTDTQYF. The DNA of the CDR3 is TGCGCCAGCAGCTTGGGGGACAGGGGCACAGATACGCAGTATTTT.

This chain uses TRBV7-2 with TRBJ1-2, with a tentative D call TRBD1 (6 bases). The V gene's germline CDR1 is SGHTA and CDR2 FQGNSA. Between the trimmed V and J ends, which lost 1 base and 5 bases, there was a span of 20 bases. The CDR3 has 17 residues. The CDR3 here is CASSLVGLGTNFYGYTF. In DNA form, the CDR3 reads TGTGCCAGCAGCTTAGTGGGCCTCGGGACAAATTTTTATGGCTACACCTTC.

The rearrangement joins TRBV29-1 to TRBJ1-2; D ambiguous. The V end was cut by 4 bases, the J end by 7 bases, with 7 bases between. This CDR3 has 10 amino acids. Germline V lookup: CDR1 SQVTM, CDR2 ANQGSEA. The CDR3 DNA reads TGCAGCGTTGGAGGCCTTGGCTACACCTTC. Translating it yields CSVGGLGYTF.

The chain employs TRBV7-2 and TRBJ1-4; D unclear. CDR1 and CDR2 (germline): SGHTA, FQGNSA. Trimming shortened V by 3 bases and J by 0 bases, and 5 bases separated the two germline ends. The CDR3 is 14 amino acids. CDR3 nucleotide sequence: TGTGCCAGCAGCTTCTTTTCAACTAATGAAAAACTGTTTTTT. The encoded protein is CASSFFSTNEKLFF. Full variable domain (rest looked up from reference TRBV7-2 and TRBJ1-4): GAGVSQSPSNKVTEKGKDVELRCDPISGHTALYWYRQSLGQGLEFLIYFQGNSAPDKSGLPSDRFSAERTGGSVSTLTIQRTQQEDSAVYLCASSFFSTNEKLFFGSGTQLSVL.

V gene TRBV7-2 combines with J gene TRBJ2-5; 9 nucleotides line up with TRBD2. This CDR3 has 14 residues. Germline lookup yields CDR1 SGHTA and CDR2 FQGNSA. V gave up 6 bases and J gave up 4 bases; unmatched junction bases: 6. In DNA, the CDR3 is TGTGCCAGCAGGAGGGGACTAGCTGCAGAGACCCAGTACTTC. Translated, it gives CASRRGLAAETQYF.

The V gene is TRBV4-1, the J gene TRBJ2-1, with D perhaps TRBD2 (5 bases). The germline V gene has CDR1 MGHRA and CDR2 YSYEKL. The CDR3 consists of 14 residues. V was clipped by 1 base and J by 7 bases, with 11 bases between them. Here the CDR3 DNA reads TGCGCCAGCAGCCAAGTCGGCGGGCCTAATGAGCAGTTCTTC. It codes for CASSQVGGPNEQFF.

The chain combines TRBV19 with TRBJ1-1, with D unresolved. V was shortened by 6 bases and J by 11 bases, with 16 bases between the two germline ends. The CDR3 spans 12 residues. The germline CDR1 and CDR2 sequences are LNHDA and SQIVND (reference sequence). Written as DNA, the CDR3 is TGTGCCAGTAGCGAGGTACTTGGCATGGCTTTCTTT. Protein sequence: CASSEVLGMAFF.

This clone was seen a few times. The chain recombines TRBV5-1 with TRBJ2-1; 9 positions agree with TRBD2. V lost 4 bases to trimming and J lost 4 bases; unmatched junction nucleotides: 3. CDR1 is SGHRS and CDR2 is YFSETQ in the germline V gene. The CDR3 length is 14 residues. The CDR3 region is CASSPAGGYNEQFF. For the CDR3, the DNA is TGCGCCAGCAGCCCTGCGGGGGGGTACAATGAGCAGTTCTTC.

The V and J genes are TRBV27 and TRBJ2-7, with D possibly matching TRBD2 (7 bases). The CDR3 extends over 15 amino acids. Trimming left V 5 bases short and J 5 bases short, with 19 bases between. CDR1 is MNHEY and CDR2 is SMNVEV in the germline V gene (reference sequence). CDR3 amino acids: CASSAKGGGTHEQYF. DNA of the CDR3: TGTGCCAGCAGTGCGAAGGGGGGGGGTACCCACGAGCAGTACTTC.

Comment on this clone: Different DNA sequences within this sample yield the same CDR3. The V gene is TRBV6-1, the J gene TRBJ1-4; TRBD1 agrees at 12 bases. In germline, CDR1 is MNHNS, CDR2 SASEGT. The CDR3 runs 16 residues. Trimming removed 3 bases from V and 8 bases from J; junction bases left unmatched: 7. The CDR3 reads CASSELGQGAGEKLFF. The CDR3 bases are TGTGCCAGCAGTGAGTTGGGACAGGGGGCGGGGGAAAAACTGTTTTTT.

The chain combines TRBV29-1 with TRBJ1-2, with D unclear. Germline loops: CDR1 SQVTM, CDR2 ANQGSEA. The V end was cut by 4 bases, the J end by 4 bases, with 10 bases between. The CDR3 spans 12 residues. The CDR3 DNA sequence: TGCAGCGTTGCGCCCGCCAGCTATGGCTACACCTTC. Encoded protein: CSVAPASYGYTF.

The chain carries TRBV7-7 and TRBJ2-5; TRBD2 agrees at 13 bases. The CDR3 is 15 amino acids. Germline trimming cut 4 bases from V and 5 bases from J; bases unmatched to any gene: 4. Germline values: CDR1 SSHAT, CDR2 FNYEAQ (reference sequence). The CDR3 bases are TGTGCCAGCAGCTACGGACTAGCGGGGGCGGAGACCCAGTACTTC. This encodes CASSYGLAGAETQYF.

This clone was detected only once. The V and J genes are TRBV11-2 and TRBJ2-1; 8 bases fit TRBD1. CDR1 and CDR2 (germline): SGHAT, FQNNGV. This CDR3 is 15 amino acids long. V trimming: 6 bases; J trimming: 3 bases; junction bases outside the gene matches: 7. The CDR3 bases are TGTGCCAGCAGAGGACAGGGCCGTGTCTACAATGAGCAGTTCTTC. Translation gives CASRGQGRVYNEQFF.

This chain's CDR3 is CASSWSTSGTGELFF. The DNA for the CDR3 is TGTGCCAGCAGTTGGTCGACTAGCGGCACCGGGGAGCTGTTTTTT. V usage is TRBV27 and J usage is TRBJ2-2; 9 bases map to TRBD2. Per the germline V gene, CDR1 is MNHEY and CDR2 is SMNVEV (reference sequence). This CDR3 spans 15 amino acids. With V trimmed by 4 bases and J by 4 bases, 4 bases remained unmatched.

The chain has TRBV9 and TRBJ2-1, with TRBD2 matching 7 bases. The CDR3 runs to 16 residues. In germline, CDR1 is SGDLS, CDR2 YYNGEE. Trimming removed 3 bases from V and 3 bases from J; junction bases left unmatched: 9. CDR3 loop: CASSDPPGGLYNEQFF. The CDR3 region has the DNA TGTGCCAGCAGCGATCCCCCGGGGGGACTCTACAATGAGCAGTTCTTC.